Here is one T cell receptor (beta chain) with its context. There is no known antigen for this receptor. There are no base qualities to consult, and no much larger clone falls within one base. This record belongs to a study of blood T cell repertoires in COVID-19 (TCRdb year 2020). With regard to the full study: Samples from collaborators originated in the United States, Italy and Spain and spanned both the acute and convalescent phases of COVID-19. The prospective study material was composed of cDNA or gDNA derived from T cells, B-cell-depleted T cells, or PBMCs. Deeply sampled blood TCRbeta repertoires from subjects exposed to, actively infected with, or recovered from COVID-19 were included in the dataset. The repertoires were made available in a free public database intended to serve as a resource for research on the immune response to SARS-CoV-2. Samples came from the ongoing ImmuneRACE study (first 160 participants) plus 1,254 subjects from 6 global collaborators. A de-identified subject ID, COVID-19 status, age in years and sex were almost always included in the sample metadata. HLA class I and class II types, where available, came from metadata supplied by the sample provider rather than from assay-based typing. General findings and caveats noted by the study authors: Clinical and demographic metadata were provided uncurated, with the amount varying by source and participant.

The CDR3, from cysteine to phenylalanine, totals 14 residues. Only the CDR3 DNA stays, 42 bases, in frame from base 1. V is cut by 6 bases and J by 8 bases, and the space between the germline ends is 17 bases. CDR1 and CDR2 are drawn from the germline V gene (reference sequence): LNHDA, SQIVND. Each collaborating institution followed its own protocols to collect whole blood in K2EDTA tubes. For TCRbeta analysis, collaborator samples were shipped as frozen whole blood, as isolated PBMCs, or as DNA extracted from either sample type. TCRbeta CDR3 regions were amplified from genomic DNA by means of the immunoSEQ Assay, a bias-controlled multiplex PCR. As for how the authors treated the data: Nucleated cell counts per sample were estimated from amplification of reference gene primers within the assay. To quantify the absolute abundance of each unique TCRbeta CDR3 rearrangement, sequence reads were collapsed and filtered. For each sample, productive Simpson clonality was calculated by taking the square root of Simpson's diversity index across productive rearrangements. TCRdb took over this immuneACCESS table, retaining in-frame rearrangements with V and J assigned. Such tables are incomplete; in checked studies, under half of the missing clones stem from an unresolved V gene, and the remainder is unexplained. For V, J and clone size, that table is used; D and trimming come from the DNA. For this sample the table gives hundreds of thousands of clones, of which 83% were detected only once. Of the sample, around 2.3% is held by the ten largest clones.

The receptor comes from a woman aged 40 to 55 with active or convalescent COVID-19. Sequenced: peripheral blood. The sequence joins TRBV19 to TRBJ2-1; a tentative D call is TRBD2 (5 bases match). The nucleotide sequence reads as follows: TGTGCCAGTAGATCCTGGATGAGGGCCCATGAGCAGTTCTTC. The resulting protein is CASRSWMRAHEQFF.